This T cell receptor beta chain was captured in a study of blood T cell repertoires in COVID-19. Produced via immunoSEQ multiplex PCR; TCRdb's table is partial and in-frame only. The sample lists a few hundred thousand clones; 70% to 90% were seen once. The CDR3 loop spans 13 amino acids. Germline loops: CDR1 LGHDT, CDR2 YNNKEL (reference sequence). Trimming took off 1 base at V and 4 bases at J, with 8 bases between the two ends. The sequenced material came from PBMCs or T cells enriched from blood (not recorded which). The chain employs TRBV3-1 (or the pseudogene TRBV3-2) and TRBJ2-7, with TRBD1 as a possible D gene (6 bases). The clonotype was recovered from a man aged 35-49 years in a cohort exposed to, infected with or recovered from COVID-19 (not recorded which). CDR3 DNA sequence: TGTGCCAGCAGCCAAGGAAGGGGGTACGAGCAGTACTTC. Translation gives CASSQGRGYEQYF.